The 12 T cell receptor beta chains reported below all come from one sample, sequenced in a study of graft-versus-host responses after intestinal transplantation. These receptors' targets are unknown. Profiling relied on immunoSEQ multiplex PCR, and the TCRdb table lists in-frame clones only, not all of them. The repertoire holds tens of thousands of clones, around four fifths seen once, with approximately 17% in the top ten. The sequenced sample was unstimulated CD8+ T cells sorted from spleen or lymph node cells, obtained before intestinal transplant. These receptors came from a human donor who received an intestinal transplant.

J is TRBJ1-2 and V is TRBV2, with 8 positions matching TRBD1. The CDR3 has 21 residues. The V gene's germline CDR1 is SNHLY and CDR2 FYNNEI. The J segment lost 5 bases and the V segment lost 2 bases, leaving 25 bases of the junction unmatched. The CDR3 DNA sequence: TGTGCCAGCAGTGAATTTTTATCGAGGTGGACACAGGGGGGCCAAGGTTATGGCTACACCTTC. Translated: CASSEFLSRWTQGGQGYGYTF. Using reference TRBV2 and TRBJ1-2 for the parts outside the CDR3, the full variable domain is EPEVTQTPSHQVTQMGQEVILRCVPISNHLYFYWYRQILGQKVEFLVSFYNNEISEKSEIFDDQFSVERPDGSNFTLKIRSTKLEDSAMYFCASSEFLSRWTQGGQGYGYTFGSGTRLTVV.

This clone has only a few counts. The V and J genes are TRBV7-3 and TRBJ2-1, with D possibly TRBD2 on 6 matching bases. CDR3 length: 15 residues. Trimming stripped 2 bases from V and 4 bases from J, with 12 bases between. Germline-derived CDR1 and CDR2 are SGHTA and FQGTGA. The CDR3 here is CASSLFGSGYNEQFF. Here the CDR3 DNA reads TGTGCCAGCAGCTTATTCGGGAGTGGATACAATGAGCAGTTCTTC.

The CDR3 region is CASRRDEGTGELFF. CDR3 nucleotide sequence: TGTGCCAGCAGACGGGACGAAGGGACCGGGGAGCTGTTTTTT. The rearrangement joins TRBV6-5 to TRBJ2-2; D is possibly TRBD1 or TRBD2 (5 bases each). Germline V gene lookup returns CDR1 MNHEY and CDR2 SVGAGI. Trimming took 6 bases from V and 5 from J, leaving 13 bases between them. CDR3 length equals 14 residues.

The chain combines TRBV2 with TRBJ2-7, with TRBD1 matching over 7 bases. The CDR3 sequence is 14 residues long. V lost 9 bases, J lost 6 bases, and 14 bases stayed unmatched. Germline lookup yields CDR1 SNHLY and CDR2 FYNNEI. Here the CDR3 DNA reads TGTGCCAGTTACAGGGGTTTCGGGGATCCCGAGCAGTACTTC. This gives the protein CASYRGFGDPEQYF.

The table lists this clone with a few counts. The V and J genes are TRBV4-1 and TRBJ2-2, with TRBD1 matching 7 bases. Trimming cost V 4 bases and J 7 bases; bases outside gene matches: 6. CDR3 length: 14 amino acids. Germline values: CDR1 MGHRA, CDR2 YSYEKL. The CDR3 spells CASSPRQGGGELFF. The CDR3 nucleotides are TGCGCCAGCAGCCCTCGACAGGGCGGCGGGGAGCTGTTTTTT.

The chain combines TRBV4-2 with TRBJ2-1; 12 bases fit TRBD2. V was pared by 0 bases and J by 7 bases, with 7 bases of the junction left unmatched. From germline, CDR1 is LGHNA and CDR2 YNFKEQ. The CDR3 length is 17 residues. The CDR3 sequence: CASSQDTSGGTRNEQFF. The CDR3, as DNA: TGTGCCAGCAGCCAAGATACTAGCGGGGGGACCAGAAATGAGCAGTTCTTC.

This chain links TRBV7-9 with TRBJ1-5; D not resolved. The V and J ends lost 5 bases and 4 bases respectively, with 6 bases between them. Germline V CDR1 and CDR2: SEHNR, FQNEAQ (reference sequence). The CDR3 length is 12 residues. The DNA of the CDR3 is TGTGCCAGCAGCCTGGGGAATCAGCCCCAGCATTTT. Translation: CASSLGNQPQHF.

In its sample, this clone was seen a few times. This sample also contains other DNA sequences that code for the same CDR3. The gene calls are TRBV6-8 and TRBJ1-3; no definite D call. The CDR3 runs to 14 residues. The V gene lost 7 bases and the J gene lost 0 bases, with 10 bases spanning the gap. Germline V lookup: CDR1 MNHGY, CDR2 SAAAGT. This CDR3 reads CASIVGYSGNTIYF. CDR3 nucleotides: TGTGCCAGCATCGTAGGGTACTCTGGAAACACCATATATTTT.

The CDR3 reads CASSQWTLNTEAFF. The CDR3 DNA sequence: TGTGCCAGCAGCCAATGGACTTTGAACACTGAAGCTTTCTTT. V and J are TRBV16 and TRBJ1-1, with unresolved D. CDR1 is KGHSY and CDR2 is FQNENV in the germline V gene. The CDR3 covers 14 residues. The V and J ends lost 1 base and 0 bases respectively, with 6 bases between them.

This chain links TRBV2 with TRBJ2-7, with D possibly being TRBD1 (6 bases). The CDR3 contains 15 residues. Germline V lookup: CDR1 SNHLY, CDR2 FYNNEI. Trimming pared 5 bases from V and 0 bases from J, leaving 14 bases between. This CDR3 is CASSPWPDSSYEQYF. In DNA form, the CDR3 reads TGTGCCAGCAGTCCGTGGCCGGACAGCTCCTACGAGCAGTACTTC.

This chain connects TRBV28 to TRBJ2-5, with TRBD2 matching over 7 bases. CDR1 is MDHEN, CDR2 SYDVKM, per germline. The CDR3 length is 15 residues. V gave up 5 bases and J gave up 4 bases; unmatched junction bases: 10. CDR3 bases: TGTGCCAGCAGTCCGACAGCATGGGGGGGAGAGACCCAGTACTTC. Protein product: CASSPTAWGGETQYF.

The genes are TRBV15 and TRBJ2-7; 9 bases are a match to TRBD2. Germline CDR1 LNHNV, CDR2 YYDKDF (reference sequence). The trim removed 2 bases at V and 3 bases at J, leaving 5 bases unmatched. The length of the CDR3 is 15 residues. The CDR3 sequence is CATSRKREVNYEQYF. The CDR3 bases are TGTGCCACCAGCAGAAAGCGGGAGGTTAACTACGAGCAGTACTTC. Full variable domain (outside the CDR3, taken from reference TRBV15 and TRBJ2-7): DAMVIQNPRYQVTQFGKPVTLSCSQTLNHNVMYWYQQKSSQAPKLLFHYYDKDFNNEADTPDNFQSRRPNTSFCFLDIRSPGLGDTAMYLCATSRKREVNYEQYFGPGTRLTVT.